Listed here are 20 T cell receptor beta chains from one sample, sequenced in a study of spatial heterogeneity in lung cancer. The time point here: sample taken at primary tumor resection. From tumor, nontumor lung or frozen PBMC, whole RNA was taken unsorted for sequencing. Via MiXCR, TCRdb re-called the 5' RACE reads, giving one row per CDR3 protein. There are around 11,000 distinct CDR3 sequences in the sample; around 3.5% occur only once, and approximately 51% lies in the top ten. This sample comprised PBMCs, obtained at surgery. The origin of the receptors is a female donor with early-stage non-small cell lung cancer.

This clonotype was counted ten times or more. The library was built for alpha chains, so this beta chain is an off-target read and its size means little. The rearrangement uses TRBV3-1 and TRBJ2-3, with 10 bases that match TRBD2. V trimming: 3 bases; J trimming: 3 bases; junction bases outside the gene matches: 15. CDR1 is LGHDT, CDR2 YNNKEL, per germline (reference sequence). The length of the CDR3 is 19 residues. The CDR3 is CASSHLAPLAGVETDTQYF. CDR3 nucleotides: TGTGCCAGCAGCCACCTCGCCCCTCTAGCGGGAGTCGAAACAGATACGCAGTATTTT.

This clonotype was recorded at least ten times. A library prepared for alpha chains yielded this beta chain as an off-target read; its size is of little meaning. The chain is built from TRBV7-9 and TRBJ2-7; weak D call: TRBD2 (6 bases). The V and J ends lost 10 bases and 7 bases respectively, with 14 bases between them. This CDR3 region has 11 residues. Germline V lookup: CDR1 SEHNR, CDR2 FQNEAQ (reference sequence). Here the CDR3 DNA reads TGTGCCACACAGGAGGGAGAGGAGCAGTACTTC. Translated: CATQEGEEQYF.

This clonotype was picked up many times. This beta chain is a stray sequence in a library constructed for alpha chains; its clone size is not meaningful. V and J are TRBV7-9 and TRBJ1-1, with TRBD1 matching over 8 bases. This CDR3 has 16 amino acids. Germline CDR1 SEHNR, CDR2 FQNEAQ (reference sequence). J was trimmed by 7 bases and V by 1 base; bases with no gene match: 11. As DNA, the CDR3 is TGTGCCAGCAGCTTAGTTCATCCAGGGGGCAAGGGTGAAGCTTTCTTT. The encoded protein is CASSLVHPGGKGEAFF.

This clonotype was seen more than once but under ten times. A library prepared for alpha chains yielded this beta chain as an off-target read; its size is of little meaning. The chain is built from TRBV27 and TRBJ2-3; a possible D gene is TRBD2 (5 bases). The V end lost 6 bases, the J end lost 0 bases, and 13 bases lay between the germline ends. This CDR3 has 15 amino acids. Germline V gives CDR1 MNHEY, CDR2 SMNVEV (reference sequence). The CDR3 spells CASRASLSSTDTQYF. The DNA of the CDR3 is TGTGCCAGCAGGGCTAGCTTGTCTAGCACAGATACGCAGTATTTT.

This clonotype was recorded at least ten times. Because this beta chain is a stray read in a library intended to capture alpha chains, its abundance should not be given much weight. CDR3 sequence reads: CASSLGAGLADTQYF. The CDR3 DNA sequence: TGTGCCAGCAGCCTGGGGGCAGGATTAGCAGATACGCAGTATTTT. The rearrangement uses TRBV5-5 and TRBJ2-3; D is possibly TRBD1 (6 bases). V lost 4 bases, J lost 4 bases, and 16 bases lay in between. The length of the CDR3 is 15 residues. Germline-derived CDR1 and CDR2 are SGHKS and YYEKEE (reference sequence).

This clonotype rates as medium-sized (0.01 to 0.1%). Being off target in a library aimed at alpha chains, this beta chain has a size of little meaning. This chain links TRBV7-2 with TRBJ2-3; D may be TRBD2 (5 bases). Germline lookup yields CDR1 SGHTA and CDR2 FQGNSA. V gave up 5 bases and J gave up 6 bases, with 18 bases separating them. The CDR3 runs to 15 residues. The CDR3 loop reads CASSPVARARDTQYF. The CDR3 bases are TGTGCCAGCAGCCCCGTAGCGAGAGCCCGCGATACGCAGTATTTT.

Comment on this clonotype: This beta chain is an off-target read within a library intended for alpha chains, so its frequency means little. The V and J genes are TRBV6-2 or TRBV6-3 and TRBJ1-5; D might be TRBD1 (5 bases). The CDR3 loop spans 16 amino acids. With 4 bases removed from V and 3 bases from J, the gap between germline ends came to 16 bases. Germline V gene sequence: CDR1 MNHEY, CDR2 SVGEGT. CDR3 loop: CASSFEGLRDNQPQHF. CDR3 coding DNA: TGTGCCAGCAGTTTCGAGGGACTTCGAGACAATCAGCCCCAGCATTTT.

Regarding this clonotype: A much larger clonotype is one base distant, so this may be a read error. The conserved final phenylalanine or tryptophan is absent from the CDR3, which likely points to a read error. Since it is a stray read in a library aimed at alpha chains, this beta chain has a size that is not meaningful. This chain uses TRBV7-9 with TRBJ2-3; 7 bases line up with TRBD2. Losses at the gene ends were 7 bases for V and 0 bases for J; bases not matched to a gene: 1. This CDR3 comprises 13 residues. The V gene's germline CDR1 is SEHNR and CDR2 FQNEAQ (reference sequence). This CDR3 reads CASNSGSTDTQYL. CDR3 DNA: TGTGCCAGCAATAGCGGGAGCACAGATACGCAGTATTTA.

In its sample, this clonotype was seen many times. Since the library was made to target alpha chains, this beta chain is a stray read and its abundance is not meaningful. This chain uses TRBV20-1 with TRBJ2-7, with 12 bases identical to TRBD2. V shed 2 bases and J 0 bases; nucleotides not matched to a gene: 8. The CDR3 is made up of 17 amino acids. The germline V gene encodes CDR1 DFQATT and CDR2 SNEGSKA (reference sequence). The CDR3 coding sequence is TGCAGTGCTAGATCACTAGCGGGGGGCCCGAGCTCCTACGAGCAGTACTTC. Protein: CSARSLAGGPSSYEQYF.

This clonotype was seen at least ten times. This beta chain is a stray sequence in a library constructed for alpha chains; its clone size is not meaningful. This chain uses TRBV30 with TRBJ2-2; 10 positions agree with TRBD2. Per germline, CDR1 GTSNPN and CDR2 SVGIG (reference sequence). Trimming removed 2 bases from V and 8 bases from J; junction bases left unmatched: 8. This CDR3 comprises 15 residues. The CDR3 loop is CAWSRLAGVQGELFF. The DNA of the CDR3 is TGTGCCTGGAGTCGTCTAGCGGGAGTCCAAGGGGAGCTGTTTTTT.

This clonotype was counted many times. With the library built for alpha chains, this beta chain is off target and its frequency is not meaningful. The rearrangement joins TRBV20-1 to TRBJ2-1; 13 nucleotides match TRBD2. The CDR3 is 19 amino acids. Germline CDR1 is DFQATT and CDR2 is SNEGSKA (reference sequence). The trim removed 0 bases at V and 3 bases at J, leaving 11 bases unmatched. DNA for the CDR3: TGCAGTGCTAGAGATCTCGCACTAGCGGGAGGGCCGAACTACAATGAGCAGTTCTTC. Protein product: CSARDLALAGGPNYNEQFF.

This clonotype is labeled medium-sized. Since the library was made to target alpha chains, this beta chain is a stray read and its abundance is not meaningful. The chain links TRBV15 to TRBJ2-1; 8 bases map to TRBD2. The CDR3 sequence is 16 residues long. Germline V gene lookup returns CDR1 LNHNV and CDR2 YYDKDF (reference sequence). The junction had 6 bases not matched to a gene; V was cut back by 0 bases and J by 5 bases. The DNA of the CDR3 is TGTGCCACCAGCAGAGATCGGGGGGGCTTACACAATGAGCAGTTCTTC. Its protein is CATSRDRGGLHNEQFF.

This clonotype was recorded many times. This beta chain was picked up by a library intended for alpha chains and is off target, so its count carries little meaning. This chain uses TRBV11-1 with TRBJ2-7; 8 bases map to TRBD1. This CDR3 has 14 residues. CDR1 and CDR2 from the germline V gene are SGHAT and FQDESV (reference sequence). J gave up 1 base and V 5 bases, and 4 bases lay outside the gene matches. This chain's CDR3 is CASSRTGLSYEQYF. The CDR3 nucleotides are TGTGCCAGCAGCCGGACAGGGTTATCCTACGAGCAGTACTTC.

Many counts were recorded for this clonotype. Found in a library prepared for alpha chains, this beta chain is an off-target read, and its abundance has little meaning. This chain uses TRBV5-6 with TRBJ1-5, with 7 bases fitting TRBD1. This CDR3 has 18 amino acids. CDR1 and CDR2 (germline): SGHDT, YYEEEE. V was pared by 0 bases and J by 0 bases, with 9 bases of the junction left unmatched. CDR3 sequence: CASSLGASTGNSNQPQHF. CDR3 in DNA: TGTGCCAGCAGCTTGGGCGCGTCGACAGGGAATAGCAATCAGCCCCAGCATTTT. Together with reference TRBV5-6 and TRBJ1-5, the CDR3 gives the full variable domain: DAGVTQSPTHLIKTRGQQVTLRCSPKSGHDTVSWYQQALGQGPQFIFQYYEEEERQRGNFPDRFSGHQFPNYSSELNVNALLLGDSALYLCASSLGASTGNSNQPQHFGDGTRLSIL.

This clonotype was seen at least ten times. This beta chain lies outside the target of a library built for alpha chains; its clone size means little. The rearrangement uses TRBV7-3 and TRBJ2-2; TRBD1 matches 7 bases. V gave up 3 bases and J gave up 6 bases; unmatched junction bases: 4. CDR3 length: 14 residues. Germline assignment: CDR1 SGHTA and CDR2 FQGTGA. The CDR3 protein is CASSFTTGPGELFF. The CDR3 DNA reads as TGTGCCAGCAGCTTCACGACAGGGCCCGGGGAGCTGTTTTTT.

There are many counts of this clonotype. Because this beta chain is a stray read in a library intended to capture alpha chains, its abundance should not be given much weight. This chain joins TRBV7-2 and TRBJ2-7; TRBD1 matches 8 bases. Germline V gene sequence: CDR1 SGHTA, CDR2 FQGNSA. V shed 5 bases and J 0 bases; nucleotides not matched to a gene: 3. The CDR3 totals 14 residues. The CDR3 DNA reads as TGTGCCAGCAGCCCAGGGGGCTACTCCTACGAGCAGTACTTC. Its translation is CASSPGGYSYEQYF. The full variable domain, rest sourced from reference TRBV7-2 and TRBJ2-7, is GAGVSQSPSNKVTEKGKDVELRCDPISGHTALYWYRQSLGQGLEFLIYFQGNSAPDKSGLPSDRFSAERTGGSVSTLTIQRTQQEDSAVYLCASSPGGYSYEQYFGPGTRLTVT.

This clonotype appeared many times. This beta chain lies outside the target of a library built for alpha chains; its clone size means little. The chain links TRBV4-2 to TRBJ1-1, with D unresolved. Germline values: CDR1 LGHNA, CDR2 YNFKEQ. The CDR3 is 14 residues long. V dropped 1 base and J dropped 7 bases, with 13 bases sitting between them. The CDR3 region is CASSQGWGSVEAFF. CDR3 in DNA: TGTGCCAGCAGCCAAGGGTGGGGTTCTGTTGAAGCTTTCTTT.

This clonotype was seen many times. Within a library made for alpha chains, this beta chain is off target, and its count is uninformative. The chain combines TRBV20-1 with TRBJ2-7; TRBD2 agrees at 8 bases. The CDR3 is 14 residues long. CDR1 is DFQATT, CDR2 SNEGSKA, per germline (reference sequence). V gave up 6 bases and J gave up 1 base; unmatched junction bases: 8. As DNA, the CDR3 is TGCAGTGCGAGTCGGGGGGGGCCATCCTACGAGCAGTACTTC. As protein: CSASRGGPSYEQYF.

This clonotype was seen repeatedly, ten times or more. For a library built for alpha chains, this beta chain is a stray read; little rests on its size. In DNA, the CDR3 is TGTGCCAGCACCCAAGGGATCACTAGCGGTTACGAGCAGTACTTC. This codes for CASTQGITSGYEQYF. The V gene is TRBV7-2, the J gene TRBJ2-7, with 8 bases that match TRBD2. Per the germline V gene, CDR1 is SGHTA and CDR2 is FQGNSA. The CDR3 spans 15 residues. V trimming: 7 bases; J trimming: 4 bases; junction bases outside the gene matches: 12.

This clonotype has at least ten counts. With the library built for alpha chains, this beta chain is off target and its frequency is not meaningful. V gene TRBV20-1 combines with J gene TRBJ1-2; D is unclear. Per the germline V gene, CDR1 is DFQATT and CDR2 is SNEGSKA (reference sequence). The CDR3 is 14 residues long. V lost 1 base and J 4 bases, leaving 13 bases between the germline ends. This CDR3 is CSARVVGTGYGYTF. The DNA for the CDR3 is TGCAGTGCTAGAGTTGTGGGAACGGGCTATGGCTACACCTTC.